What follows are 5 T cell receptor beta chains derived from one specimen sequenced in a study of graft-versus-host responses after intestinal transplantation. Profiled with immunoSEQ multiplex PCR; TCRdb holds only in-frame clones, not every one. The profile shows tens of thousands of clones, 85% to 95% of them singletons. Their recognized antigens are unknown. This sample comprised unstimulated CD4+ T cells sorted from spleen or lymph node cells, obtained before transplant. The receptors here all came from a human donor who was the organ donor for an intestinal transplant.

The chain links TRBV28 to TRBJ1-5; 9 nucleotides line up with TRBD1. The CDR3 consists of 14 residues. Trimming cost V 5 bases and J 5 bases; bases outside gene matches: 4. From germline, CDR1 is MDHEN and CDR2 SYDVKM. The CDR3 reads CASSPGTGYQPQHF. The DNA of the CDR3 is TGTGCCAGCAGTCCCGGGACAGGGTATCAGCCCCAGCATTTT.

V is TRBV27 and J is TRBJ2-7; the D gene is possibly TRBD2 (5 bases). V dropped 8 bases and J dropped 1 base, with 18 bases sitting between them. The CDR3 is 15 amino acids. In germline, CDR1 is MNHEY, CDR2 SMNVEV (reference sequence). This chain's CDR3 is CASWGVRGSSYEQYF. The CDR3 bases are TGTGCCAGCTGGGGAGTACGGGGTTCGTCCTACGAGCAGTACTTC.

The rearrangement joins TRBV18 to TRBJ2-3, with D tentatively TRBD1 (5 bases). Per the germline V gene, CDR1 is KGHSH and CDR2 is LQKENI. The CDR3 runs 14 residues. V gave up 4 bases and J gave up 1 base, with 9 bases separating them. The CDR3 loop is CASSLKTGTDTQYF. DNA for the CDR3: TGTGCCAGCTCACTCAAGACAGGCACAGATACGCAGTATTTT.

The chain combines TRBV5-4 with TRBJ2-2; 12 bases match TRBD2. There are 16 residues in the CDR3. Germline lookup yields CDR1 SGHNT and CDR2 YYREEE (reference sequence). V lost 4 bases and J lost 7; bases outside the gene matches: 8. CDR3 coding DNA: TGTGCCAGCAGCCTTCCACTAGCGGGAGGTATCGGGGAGCTGTTTTTT. It yields the protein CASSLPLAGGIGELFF.

V gene TRBV5-6 combines with J gene TRBJ2-2, with D hard to call. The CDR3 runs to 12 residues. CDR1 and CDR2 from the germline V gene are SGHDT and YYEEEE. V was clipped by 2 bases and J by 6 bases, with 5 bases between them. The CDR3 nucleotides are TGTGCCAGCAGCTTTTTCGCCGGGGAGCTGTTTTTT. This encodes CASSFFAGELFF.